The entry below describes one T cell receptor beta chain. Its matching antigen is unknown. TCRdb passed the reads through MiXCR, listing each CDR3 protein once. This table has approximately 120,000 distinct CDR3 sequences, approximately 30% appearing once. These data originate in a study of T cell repertoires in cytomegalovirus infection. The wider study: Selected CMV epitopes included recently identified HLA-C-restricted ones as well as well-studied HLA-B-restricted ones. Matching HLA type and CMV infection were both indicated by public TCR beta signatures.

Regarding the study as a whole: HLA-C-restricted CMV-specific TCR beta clonotypes prevailed in the ex vivo response.

Germline values: CDR1 SGHDT, CDR2 YYEEEE. The CDR3 totals 16 residues. The V segment lost 4 bases and the J segment 2 bases; nucleotides outside the gene matches: 10. The chain is built from TRBV5-6 and TRBJ2-3; 7 nucleotides agree with TRBD2. Sequenced material: CD8+ T cells from cultured PBMCs, taken from culture after CMV antigen stimulation. This TCR came from a human donor in good health (CMV status not recorded). Some clones in this sample may be carry-over from other donors' samples. CDR3 nucleotide sequence: TGTGCCAGCAGCCCCCTCGGGAGGTCCTACACAGATACGCAGTATTTT. This translates into CASSPLGRSYTDTQYF.